A single T cell receptor (beta chain) is shown here with its context. The CDR3 is 15 amino acids. The V gene's germline CDR1 is SGHRS and CDR2 YFSETQ. V dropped 0 bases and J dropped 1 base, with 7 bases sitting between them. Cohorts were determined from participant-reported clinical history. Sequencing used immunoSEQ multiplex PCR; TCRdb keeps in-frame clones, though not all of them. The sample shows approximately 250,000 clones, around 89% of them seen only once. This record belongs to a study of blood T cell repertoires in COVID-19. The sequenced material came from PBMCs or T cells enriched from blood (not recorded which). The rearrangement joins TRBV5-1 to TRBJ2-2; tentatively, D is TRBD1 (6 bases). The clonotype was recovered from a woman in her twenties or thirties with acute COVID-19. In DNA, the CDR3 is TGCGCCAGCAGCTTGGTAGGGGGGAACACCGGGGAGCTGTTTTTT. Protein sequence: CASSLVGGNTGELFF.